The 30 T cell receptor beta chains in this list originate from one sample, sequenced in a study of T-cell reconstitution after alpha-beta-depleted transplantation in children. Molecular barcoding with unique molecular identifiers was used for the TCRbeta library. Using its own MiXCR run on the PCR reads, TCRdb lists one record per CDR3 protein. The sample records approximately 290,000 distinct CDR3 sequences, about 9.9% being singletons. The specimen comprised peripheral blood, sampled 180 days after TCRalphabeta/CD19-depleted stem cell transplant. These receptor sequences come from a male patient aged 2-15 years who had a stem cell transplant for chronic granulomatous disease, so the T cells may come from the graft donor.

In this sample, this clonotype turned up many times. V and J are TRBV9 and TRBJ2-2; a weak D match, TRBD2 (6 bases). CDR1 is SGDLS and CDR2 is YYNGEE in the germline V gene. V lost 0 bases and J 4 bases, leaving 16 bases between the germline ends. This CDR3 is 17 amino acids long. The CDR3 here is CASSVGPGSGPTGELFF. The CDR3 coding sequence is TGTGCCAGCAGCGTAGGTCCCGGGAGCGGTCCCACCGGGGAGCTGTTTTTT.

In its sample, this clonotype was seen many times. This chain uses TRBV7-2 with TRBJ2-1; D gene uncertain. The V end was cut by 1 base, the J end by 9 bases, with 7 bases between. Germline CDR1 and CDR2: SGHTA and FQGNSA. The CDR3 runs 12 residues. CDR3 sequence: CASSLVVGEQFF. The CDR3, as DNA: TGTGCCAGCAGCTTAGTTGTCGGTGAGCAGTTCTTC.

With respect to this clonotype: Since a much larger clone is just one base distant, this may be a read error. The chain carries TRBV7-2 and TRBJ2-5; 7 bases fit TRBD1. This CDR3 has 15 amino acids. J was trimmed by 5 bases and V by 4 bases; bases with no gene match: 10. CDR1 is SGHTA and CDR2 is FQGNSA in the germline V gene. The CDR3 spells CASSSNLGQWETQYF. The CDR3 bases are TGTGCCAGCAGCTCAAACCTGGGACAGTGGGAGACCCAGTACTTC.

The CDR3 loop is CASSFFAHTQYF. The CDR3 nucleotides are TGTGCCAGCAGTTTTTTTGCACATACGCAGTATTTT. The V and J genes are TRBV12-3 or TRBV12-4 and TRBJ2-3; D not resolved. Trimming shortened V by 3 bases and J by 7 bases, and 8 bases separated the two germline ends. The CDR3 loop spans 12 amino acids.

This clonotype was observed at least ten times. This chain connects TRBV7-9 to TRBJ2-7; TRBD2 aligns across 7 bases. The CDR3 extends over 13 amino acids. V dropped 7 bases and J dropped 2; count of bases not matched to a gene: 5. Germline CDR1 is SEHNR and CDR2 is FQNEAQ (reference sequence). The CDR3, as DNA: TGTGCCAGCAACCCAAGCGGGACCTACGAGCAGTACTTC. This gives the protein CASNPSGTYEQYF.

Many counts were recorded for this clonotype. This chain's CDR3 is CSAPYSYEQYF. The CDR3 bases are TGCAGTGCCCCATACTCCTACGAGCAGTACTTC. This chain joins TRBV20-1 and TRBJ2-7; unclear D gene. V lost 6 bases, J lost 0 bases, and 6 bases lay in between. Germline assignment: CDR1 DFQATT and CDR2 SNEGSKA (reference sequence). This CDR3 has 11 amino acids.

The V gene is TRBV19, the J gene TRBJ2-3, with 7 bases matching TRBD2. The germline gives CDR1 LNHDA, CDR2 SQIVND (reference sequence). V dropped 4 bases and J dropped 4; count of bases not matched to a gene: 8. The CDR3 consists of 15 residues. The CDR3 protein is CASSTDGTTSDTQYF. In DNA form, the CDR3 reads TGTGCCAGTAGTACTGACGGGACTACGTCAGATACGCAGTATTTT.

To note about this clonotype: A read error may explain this, as a much larger clone is one base away. V and J are TRBV27 and TRBJ2-7; TRBD2 matches at 7 bases. CDR3 length equals 15 residues. The junction had 7 bases not matched to a gene; V was cut back by 0 bases and J by 5 bases. Germline V gives CDR1 MNHEY, CDR2 SMNVEV (reference sequence). CDR3 sequence (DNA): TGTGCCAGCAGTTTATCTGGACTAGGATCCCACGAGCAGTACTTC. This gives the protein CASSLSGLGSHEQYF.

The sample holds many counts of this clonotype. This chain joins TRBV4-3 and TRBJ2-1, with 11 nucleotides matching TRBD2. The CDR3 is 16 amino acids. The germline gives CDR1 LGHNA, CDR2 YSLEER. J lost 7 bases, V lost 1 base, and 6 bases had no gene match. The CDR3: CASSQVVAGGLNEQFF. In DNA form, the CDR3 reads TGCGCCAGCAGCCAAGTGGTAGCGGGGGGGTTAAATGAGCAGTTCTTC.

The table lists this clonotype with many counts. The chain joins TRBV7-9 to TRBJ2-1, with TRBD2 matching over 9 bases. Germline loops: CDR1 SEHNR, CDR2 FQNEAQ (reference sequence). Trimming at V came to 5 bases and at J to 10 bases, leaving 12 bases not matched to a gene. There are 15 residues in the CDR3. CDR3 bases: TGTGCCAGCAGCCGCCCTAGCGGGGTCCCGGGGGAGCAGTTCTTC. Translated: CASSRPSGVPGEQFF.

The sample holds many counts of this clonotype. The CDR3 loop is CASSSYGNANTGELFF. The CDR3 coding sequence is TGTGCCAGCAGCTCGTACGGTAACGCGAACACCGGGGAGCTGTTTTTT. The chain combines TRBV7-2 with TRBJ2-2; D is unclear. The CDR3 is made up of 16 amino acids. Germline CDR1 SGHTA, CDR2 FQGNSA. Trimming pared 4 bases from V and 0 bases from J, leaving 12 bases between.

The J gene is TRBJ2-1, the V gene TRBV19, with a tentative D call TRBD2 (5 bases). V shed 3 bases and J shed 0 bases, with 15 bases lying between them. Germline V gives CDR1 LNHDA, CDR2 SQIVND (reference sequence). The CDR3 covers 17 residues. CDR3 in amino acids: CASSIRGLASSYNEQFF. As DNA, the CDR3 is TGTGCCAGTAGTATCCGCGGACTCGCGAGCTCCTACAATGAGCAGTTCTTC. The whole variable domain, filled in from reference TRBV19 and TRBJ2-1, reads DGGITQSPKYLFRKEGQNVTLSCEQNLNHDAMYWYRQDPGQGLRLIYYSQIVNDFQKGDIAEGYSVSREKKESFPLTVTSAQKNPTAFYLCASSIRGLASSYNEQFFGPGTRLTVL.

This clonotype came up many times. The chain carries TRBV28 and TRBJ1-4, with D possibly TRBD1 on 5 matching bases. From germline, CDR1 is MDHEN and CDR2 SYDVKM. Trimming cost V 6 bases and J 0 bases, with 17 bases left between them. This CDR3 contains 17 residues. Here the CDR3 reads CASSRRKGIATNEKLFF. For the CDR3, the DNA is TGTGCCAGCAGCCGACGGAAGGGGATAGCAACTAATGAAAAACTGTTTTTT.

This chain links TRBV7-6 with TRBJ2-5; perhaps D is TRBD1 or TRBD2 (5 bases each). Germline loops: CDR1 SGHVS, CDR2 FNYEAQ. The CDR3 is 14 amino acids. Trimming shortened V by 8 bases and J by 2 bases, and 15 bases separated the two germline ends. The DNA for the CDR3 is TGTGCCAGCGTAAACCGGGACCGACAAGAGACCCAGTACTTC. It is translated as CASVNRDRQETQYF.

This clonotype appeared many times. The chain combines TRBV7-2 with TRBJ1-1, with no clear D. V was shortened by 5 bases and J by 4 bases, with 11 bases between the two germline ends. Germline V gene data show CDR1 as SGHTA and CDR2 as FQGNSA. The CDR3 length is 13 residues. The CDR3 loop is CASSLLPGTEAFF. CDR3 DNA sequence: TGTGCCAGCAGCCTACTCCCGGGCACTGAAGCTTTCTTT.

This clonotype was observed at least ten times. CDR3 nucleotide sequence: TGTGCCAGCAGCATCCGGGACAGGGGTCTAAACACTGAAGCTTTCTTT. It codes for CASSIRDRGLNTEAFF. The chain has TRBV6-2 or TRBV6-3 and TRBJ1-1, with 10 bases matching TRBD1. CDR3 length: 16 amino acids. The ends lost 6 bases at V and 2 bases at J; junction bases unmatched: 9. Germline CDR1 MNHEY, CDR2 SVGEGT.

On this clonotype itself: This may come from a read error, since a much larger clone is one base off. This sequence joins TRBV7-6 and TRBJ2-1; tentatively, D is TRBD1 (5 bases). This CDR3 region has 15 residues. Germline CDR1 is SGHVS and CDR2 is FNYEAQ. CDR3 region: CVSSLDQGSYNEQFF. The CDR3 coding sequence is TGTGTCAGCAGCTTAGATCAGGGCTCCTACAATGAGCAGTTCTTC.

Ten or more counts support this clonotype. V gene TRBV7-8 combines with J gene TRBJ1-2; 11 bases line up with TRBD1. The V and J ends lost 0 bases and 5 bases, in that order; junction bases with no gene match: 5. Germline CDR1 SGHVS, CDR2 FQNEAQ. This CDR3 comprises 16 residues. The chain's CDR3 is CASSLASGQGDYGYTF. The DNA of the CDR3 is TGTGCCAGCAGCTTAGCCTCGGGACAGGGGGATTATGGCTACACCTTC.

The sample holds a few counts of this clonotype. The chain uses TRBV5-8 and TRBJ2-5; possibly TRBD1 for D (6 bases). CDR3 length: 15 amino acids. V was shortened by 1 base and J by 1 base, with 11 bases between the two germline ends. The germline CDR1 and CDR2 sequences are SGHTS and YDEGEE. The CDR3: CASSLLTGLQETQYF. CDR3 coding DNA: TGTGCCAGCAGCTTGTTGACAGGCCTCCAAGAGACCCAGTACTTC.

This clonotype was recorded many times. The J gene is TRBJ1-2, the V gene TRBV6-5; D uncertain. CDR3 length: 14 amino acids. Trimming removed 2 bases from V and 2 bases from J, with 9 bases in between. Germline V CDR1 and CDR2: MNHEY, SVGAGI. The CDR3 protein is CASSYGPINYGYTF. The CDR3 region has the DNA TGTGCCAGCAGTTACGGACCTATCAACTATGGCTACACCTTC.

This clonotype was observed many times. This rearrangement joins TRBV5-5 to TRBJ2-3, with D tentatively TRBD1 or TRBD2 (6 bases each). V was cut by 5 bases and J by 5 bases, with 15 bases left in between. This CDR3 has 14 residues. CDR1 and CDR2 from the germline V gene are SGHKS and YYEKEE (reference sequence). DNA for the CDR3: TGTGCCAGCAGGCTCGGTGGAGGGGGAGATACGCAGTATTTT. Amino acids: CASRLGGGGDTQYF.

Ten or more counts support this clonotype. CDR3 sequence: CASSPADLNRGHDEQFF. In DNA form, the CDR3 reads TGCGCCAGCAGCCCGGCGGATTTGAACAGGGGGCACGATGAGCAGTTCTTC. The rearrangement joins TRBV5-1 to TRBJ2-1, with TRBD1 matching over 9 bases. J was trimmed by 8 bases and V by 4 bases; bases with no gene match: 16. This CDR3 contains 17 residues. From germline, CDR1 is SGHRS and CDR2 YFSETQ.

The sample holds many counts of this clonotype. The rearrangement uses TRBV6-5 and TRBJ1-2; D call uncertain. CDR1 MNHEY and CDR2 SVGAGI come from the germline V gene. The CDR3 runs to 15 residues. Trimming took 3 bases from V and 1 from J, leaving 12 bases between them. CDR3 in DNA: TGTGCCAGCAGTTATTACCAGCAACTTAACTATGGCTACACCTTC. Its translation is CASSYYQQLNYGYTF.

Many counts were recorded for this clonotype. The chain recombines TRBV29-1 with TRBJ2-2; TRBD1 or TRBD2 may be the D gene (6 bases each). CDR1 and CDR2 from the germline V gene are SQVTM and ANQGSEA. The CDR3 runs to 14 residues. V was shortened by 2 bases and J by 5 bases, with 12 bases between the two germline ends. The CDR3 sequence is CSVERGLGTGELFF. CDR3 in DNA: TGCAGCGTTGAACGGGGGCTGGGTACCGGGGAGCTGTTTTTT.

This clonotype appeared many times. The chain has TRBV20-1 and TRBJ2-1; 15 nucleotides line up with TRBD2. V was pared by 0 bases and J by 2 bases, with 5 bases of the junction left unmatched. The CDR3 is made up of 18 amino acids. Germline lookup yields CDR1 DFQATT and CDR2 SNEGSKA (reference sequence). The CDR3 nucleotides read TGCAGTGCTAGAGAACCGGGACTAGCGGGGGGCACCTACAATGAGCAGTTCTTC. Translation gives CSAREPGLAGGTYNEQFF.

This clonotype was detected ten times or more. The genes are TRBV27 and TRBJ2-3, with 7 bases matching TRBD2. In germline, CDR1 is MNHEY, CDR2 SMNVEV (reference sequence). The CDR3 sequence is 14 residues long. Unmatched junction bases numbered 10, after V lost 7 bases and J lost 6 bases. This chain's CDR3 is CASTRMGGSDTQYF. The CDR3 nucleotides are TGTGCCAGCACCCGGATGGGGGGGTCCGATACGCAGTATTTT.

This clonotype was found many times. The V call is TRBV7-2, the J call TRBJ2-3, with a tentative D call TRBD1 (6 bases). The CDR3 extends over 16 amino acids. The ends were cut back, 1 base at V and 5 bases at J, with 16 bases in the middle. Germline V lookup: CDR1 SGHTA, CDR2 FQGNSA. CDR3 nucleotides: TGTGCCAGCAGCTTAGGAGGTCAGGGGTATATAGATACGCAGTATTTT. Protein: CASSLGGQGYIDTQYF.

The chain carries TRBV6-2 or TRBV6-3 and TRBJ1-5; unclear D gene. The CDR3 is made up of 13 amino acids. V was clipped by 6 bases and J by 9 bases, with 15 bases between them. CDR1 and CDR2 (germline): MNHEY, SVGEGT. CDR3 sequence reads: CASRRRGDRPQHF. The CDR3 region has the DNA TGTGCCAGCAGACGCCGCGGTGATCGGCCCCAGCATTTT.

This clonotype is medium-sized in the sample. The J gene is TRBJ2-7, the V gene TRBV7-2; TRBD2 matches 10 bases. CDR1 SGHTA and CDR2 FQGNSA come from the germline V gene. The CDR3 has 14 residues. V shed 5 bases, J shed 4 bases, and the junction held 5 bases outside the gene matches. CDR3 loop: CASSPPGLAYEQYF. In nucleotides, the CDR3 is TGTGCCAGCAGCCCTCCGGGACTAGCGTACGAGCAGTACTTC. Based on the CDR3 plus reference TRBV7-2 and TRBJ2-7, the full variable domain is GAGVSQSPSNKVTEKGKDVELRCDPISGHTALYWYRQSLGQGLEFLIYFQGNSAPDKSGLPSDRFSAERTGGSVSTLTIQRTQQEDSAVYLCASSPPGLAYEQYFGPGTRLTVT.

The sample holds many counts of this clonotype. The rearrangement uses TRBV12-3 or TRBV12-4 and TRBJ2-7, with 10 positions matching TRBD1. CDR3 length: 14 amino acids. The V gene end was trimmed by 2 bases and the J gene end by 6 bases; junction bases not matched to a gene: 4. The CDR3 loop is CASSLRDRGLEQYF. CDR3 nucleotide sequence: TGTGCCAGCAGTTTAAGGGACAGGGGCCTCGAGCAGTACTTC.